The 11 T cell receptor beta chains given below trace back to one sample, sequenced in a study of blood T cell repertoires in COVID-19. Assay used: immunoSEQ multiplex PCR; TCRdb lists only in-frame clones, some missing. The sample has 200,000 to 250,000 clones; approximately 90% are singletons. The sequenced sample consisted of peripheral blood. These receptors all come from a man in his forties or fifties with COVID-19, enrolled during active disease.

In DNA form, the CDR3 reads TGTGCCAGCTCACCTCGTGGTCCCGGGGGGGACGAAGCCTATGGCTACACCTTC. Translated, it gives CASSPRGPGGDEAYGYTF. The V and J genes are TRBV18 and TRBJ1-2, with a tentative D call TRBD1 (5 bases). The V gene's germline CDR1 is KGHSH and CDR2 LQKENI. V was clipped by 3 bases and J by 4 bases, with 24 bases between them. The CDR3 has 18 amino acids. Combining the CDR3 with reference TRBV18 and TRBJ1-2 gives the whole variable domain NAGVMQNPRHLVRRRGQEARLRCSPMKGHSHVYWYRQLPEEGLKFMVYLQKENIIDESGMPKERFSAEFPKEGPSILRIQQVVRGDSAAYFCASSPRGPGGDEAYGYTFGSGTRLTVV.

The CDR3 coding sequence is TGTGCCAGCAGCTTAGATCCGACAGGAACCAATTCACCCCTCCACTTT. This codes for CASSLDPTGTNSPLHF. This rearrangement joins TRBV7-2 to TRBJ1-6; D perhaps matches TRBD1 (6 bases). The CDR3 runs 16 residues. From germline, CDR1 is SGHTA and CDR2 FQGNSA. The germline V and J ends were trimmed by 1 base and 7 bases, with 14 bases remaining between them.

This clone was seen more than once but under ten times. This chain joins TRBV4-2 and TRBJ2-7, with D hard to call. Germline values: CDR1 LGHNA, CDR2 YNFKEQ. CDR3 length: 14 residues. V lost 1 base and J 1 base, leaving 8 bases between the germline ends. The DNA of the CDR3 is TGTGCCAGCAGCCAAGGCGAGACTTCCTACGAGCAGTACTTC. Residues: CASSQGETSYEQYF.

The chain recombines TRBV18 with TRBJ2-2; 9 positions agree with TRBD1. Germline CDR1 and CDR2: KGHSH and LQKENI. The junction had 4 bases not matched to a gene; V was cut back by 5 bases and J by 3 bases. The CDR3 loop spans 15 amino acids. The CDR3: CASSTGGADTGELFF. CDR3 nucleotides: TGTGCCAGCTCAACAGGGGGCGCGGACACCGGGGAGCTGTTTTTT. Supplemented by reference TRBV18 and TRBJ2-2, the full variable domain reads NAGVMQNPRHLVRRRGQEARLRCSPMKGHSHVYWYRQLPEEGLKFMVYLQKENIIDESGMPKERFSAEFPKEGPSILRIQQVVRGDSAAYFCASSTGGADTGELFFGEGSRLTVL.

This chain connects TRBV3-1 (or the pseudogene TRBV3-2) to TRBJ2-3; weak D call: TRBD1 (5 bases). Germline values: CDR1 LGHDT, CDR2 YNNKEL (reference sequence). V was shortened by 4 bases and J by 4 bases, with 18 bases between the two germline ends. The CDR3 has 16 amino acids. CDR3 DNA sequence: TGTGCCAGCAGCCCCAGGGTGAGCATCCGCCCAGATACGCAGTATTTT. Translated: CASSPRVSIRPDTQYF.

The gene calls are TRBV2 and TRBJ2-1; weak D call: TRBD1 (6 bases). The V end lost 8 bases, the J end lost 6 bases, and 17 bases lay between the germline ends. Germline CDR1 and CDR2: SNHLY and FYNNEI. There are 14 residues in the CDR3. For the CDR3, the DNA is TGTGCCAGCCACGGGCAGGGGAAAACCAATGAGCAGTTCTTC. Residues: CASHGQGKTNEQFF.

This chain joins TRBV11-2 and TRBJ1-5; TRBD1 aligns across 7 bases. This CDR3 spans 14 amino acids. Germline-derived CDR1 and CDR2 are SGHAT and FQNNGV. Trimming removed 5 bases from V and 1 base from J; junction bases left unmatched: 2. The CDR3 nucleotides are TGTGCCAGCAGCGTCAGGGGGAGCAATCAGCCCCAGCATTTT. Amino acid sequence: CASSVRGSNQPQHF.

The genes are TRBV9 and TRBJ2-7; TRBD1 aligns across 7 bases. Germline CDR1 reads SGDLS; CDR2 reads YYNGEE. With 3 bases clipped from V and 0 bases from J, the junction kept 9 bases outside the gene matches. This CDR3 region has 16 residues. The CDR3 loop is CASSGPRDSSSYEQYF. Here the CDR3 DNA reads TGTGCCAGCAGCGGACCAAGGGACAGCAGCTCCTACGAGCAGTACTTC.

In nucleotides, the CDR3 is TGTGCCAGCAGTTCCAACGGACTAGCGGAAGAGACCCAGTACTTC. Translating it yields CASSSNGLAEETQYF. The rearrangement joins TRBV27 to TRBJ2-5, with 10 bases aligning to TRBD2. V lost 4 bases and J lost 3; bases outside the gene matches: 5. This CDR3 contains 15 residues. Germline loops: CDR1 MNHEY, CDR2 SMNVEV (reference sequence).

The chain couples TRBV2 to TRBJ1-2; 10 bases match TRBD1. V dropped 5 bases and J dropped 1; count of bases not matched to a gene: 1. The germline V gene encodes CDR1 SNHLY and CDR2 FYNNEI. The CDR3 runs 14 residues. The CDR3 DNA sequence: TGTGCCAGCAGTAGGACAGGGGGTAACTATGGCTACACCTTC. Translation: CASSRTGGNYGYTF.

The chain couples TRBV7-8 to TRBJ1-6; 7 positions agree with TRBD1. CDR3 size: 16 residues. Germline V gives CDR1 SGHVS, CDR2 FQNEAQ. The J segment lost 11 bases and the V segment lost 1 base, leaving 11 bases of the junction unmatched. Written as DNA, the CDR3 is TGTGCCAGCAGCTTAGGGCGGGCCAGGGGGAATACACCCCTCCACTTT. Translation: CASSLGRARGNTPLHF.